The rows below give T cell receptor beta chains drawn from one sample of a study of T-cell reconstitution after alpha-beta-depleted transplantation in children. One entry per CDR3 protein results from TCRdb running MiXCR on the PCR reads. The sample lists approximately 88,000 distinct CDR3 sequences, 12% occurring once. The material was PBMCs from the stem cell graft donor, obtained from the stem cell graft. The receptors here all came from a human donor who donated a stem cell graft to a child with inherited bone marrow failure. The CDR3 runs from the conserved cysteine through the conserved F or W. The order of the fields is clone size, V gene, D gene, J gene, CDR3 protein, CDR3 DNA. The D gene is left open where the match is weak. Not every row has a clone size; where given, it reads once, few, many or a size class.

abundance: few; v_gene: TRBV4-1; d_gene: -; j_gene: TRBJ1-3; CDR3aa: CASSQDRGSSGNTIYF; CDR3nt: TGCGCCAGCAGCCAAGATAGAGGCAGCTCTGGAAACACCATATATTTT
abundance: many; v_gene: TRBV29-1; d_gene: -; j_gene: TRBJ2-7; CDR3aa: CSVESVPGAGEQYF; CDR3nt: TGCAGCGTTGAATCGGTGCCAGGGGCGGGGGAGCAGTACTTC
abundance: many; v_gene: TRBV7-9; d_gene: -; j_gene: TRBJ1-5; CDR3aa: CASTLFWPQHF; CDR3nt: TGTGCCAGCACCCTGTTCTGGCCCCAGCATTTT
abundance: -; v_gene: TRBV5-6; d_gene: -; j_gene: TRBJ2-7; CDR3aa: CASSPGPLNEQYF; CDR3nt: TGTGCCAGCAGCCCCGGACCTCTGAACGAGCAGTACTTC
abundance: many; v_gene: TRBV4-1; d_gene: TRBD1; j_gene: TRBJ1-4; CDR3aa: CASSSRTGGGGRGMRF; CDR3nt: TGCGCCAGCAGCTCAAGAACAGGGGGTGGGGGCAGAGGAATGCGCTTT
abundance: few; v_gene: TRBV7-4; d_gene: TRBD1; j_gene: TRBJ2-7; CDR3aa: CASSIPGQGEHEQYF; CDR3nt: TGTGCCAGCAGCATACCGGGACAGGGTGAGCACGAGCAGTACTTC
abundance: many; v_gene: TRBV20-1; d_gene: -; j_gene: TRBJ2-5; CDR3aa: CSANREETQYF; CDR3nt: TGCAGTGCTAACAGGGAGGAGACCCAGTACTTC
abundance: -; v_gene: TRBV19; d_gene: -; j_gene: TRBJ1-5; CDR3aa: CASSMAAGEGQPQHF; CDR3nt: TGTGCCAGTAGTATGGCGGCAGGGGAGGGTCAGCCCCAGCATTTT
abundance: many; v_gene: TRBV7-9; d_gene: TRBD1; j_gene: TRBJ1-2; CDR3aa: CASSLQGGDYGYTF; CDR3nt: TGTGCCAGCAGCTTACAGGGGGGGGACTATGGCTACACCTTC
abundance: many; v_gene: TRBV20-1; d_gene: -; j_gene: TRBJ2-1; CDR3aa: CSAPAPTNKEQFF; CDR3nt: TGCAGTGCCCCCGCCCCGACTAACAAAGAGCAGTTCTTC
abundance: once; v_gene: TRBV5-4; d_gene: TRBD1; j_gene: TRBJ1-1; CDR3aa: CASSSRTGAAEAFF; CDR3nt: TGTGCCAGCAGCAGCCGGACAGGTGCAGCTGAAGCTTTCTTT
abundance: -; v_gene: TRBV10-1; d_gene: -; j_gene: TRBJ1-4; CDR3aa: CASKGANEKLFF; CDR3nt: TGCGCCAGCAAGGGAGCTAATGAAAAACTGTTTTTT
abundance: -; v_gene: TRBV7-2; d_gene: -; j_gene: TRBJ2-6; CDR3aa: CASSPPTASGANVLTF; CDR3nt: TGTGCCAGCAGCCCCCCCACGGCGTCTGGGGCCAACGTCCTGACTTTC
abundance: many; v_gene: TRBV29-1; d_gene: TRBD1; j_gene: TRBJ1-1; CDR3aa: CSVLGQGDTEAFF; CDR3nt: TGCAGCGTGTTGGGACAGGGGGACACTGAAGCTTTCTTT
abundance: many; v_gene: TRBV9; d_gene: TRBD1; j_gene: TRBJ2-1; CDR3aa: CASSVSGTGREQFF; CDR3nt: TGTGCCAGCAGCGTTTCCGGGACAGGGAGGGAGCAGTTCTTC
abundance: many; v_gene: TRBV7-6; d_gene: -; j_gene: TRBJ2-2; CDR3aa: CASSPHQGGTGTGELFF; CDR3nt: TGTGCCAGCAGCCCCCACCAGGGAGGGACAGGCACCGGGGAGCTGTTTTTT
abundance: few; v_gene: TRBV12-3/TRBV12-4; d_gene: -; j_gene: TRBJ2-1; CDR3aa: CASSPRGPYNEQFF; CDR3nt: TGTGCCAGCAGTCCTCGCGGACCCTACAATGAGCAGTTCTTC
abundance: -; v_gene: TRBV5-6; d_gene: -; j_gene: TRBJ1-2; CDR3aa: CASSSDRDEYGYTF; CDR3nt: TGTGCCAGCAGCTCGGACCGGGATGAATATGGCTACACCTTC
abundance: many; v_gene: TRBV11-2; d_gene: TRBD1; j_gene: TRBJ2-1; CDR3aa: CASSSDRGASSYNEQFF; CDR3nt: TGTGCCAGCAGCTCGGACAGGGGGGCGAGCTCCTACAATGAGCAGTTCTTC
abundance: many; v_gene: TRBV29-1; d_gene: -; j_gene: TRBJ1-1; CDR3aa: CSVNGTAGGFNTEAFF; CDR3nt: TGCAGCGTCAACGGGACGGCGGGGGGGTTTAACACTGAAGCTTTCTTT
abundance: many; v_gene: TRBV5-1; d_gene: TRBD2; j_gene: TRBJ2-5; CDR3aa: CASTDASGGEETQYF; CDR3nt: TGCGCCAGCACCGACGCTAGCGGGGGCGAGGAGACCCAGTACTTC
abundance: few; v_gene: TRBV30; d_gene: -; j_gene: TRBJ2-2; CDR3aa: CACKRGAGTGELFF; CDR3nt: TGTGCCTGTAAACGGGGCGCCGGTACCGGGGAGCTGTTTTTT
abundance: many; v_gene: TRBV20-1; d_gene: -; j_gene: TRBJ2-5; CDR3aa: CSARGDIKETQYF; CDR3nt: TGCAGTGCTAGAGGGGACATTAAAGAGACCCAGTACTTC
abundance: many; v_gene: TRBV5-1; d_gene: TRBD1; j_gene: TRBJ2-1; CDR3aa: CASSLEGDRGIEQFF; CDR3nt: TGCGCCAGCAGCTTGGAGGGGGACAGGGGTATTGAGCAGTTCTTC
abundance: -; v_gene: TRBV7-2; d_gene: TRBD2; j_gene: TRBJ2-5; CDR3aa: CASSLDLLASGSRETQYF; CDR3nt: TGTGCCAGCAGCTTAGATTTGTTGGCTAGCGGGAGCAGAGAGACCCAGTACTTC
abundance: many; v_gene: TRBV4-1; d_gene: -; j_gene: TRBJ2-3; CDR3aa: CASSQGFTQYF; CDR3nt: TGCGCCAGCAGCCAAGGCTTTACGCAGTATTTT
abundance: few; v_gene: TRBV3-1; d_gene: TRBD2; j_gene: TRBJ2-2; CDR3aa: CASSQVPSGRAGGELFF; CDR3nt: TGTGCCAGCAGCCAAGTCCCTAGCGGGAGGGCCGGCGGGGAGCTGTTTTTT
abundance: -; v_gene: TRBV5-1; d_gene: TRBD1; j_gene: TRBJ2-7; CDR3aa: CASSLEAGGVEQYF; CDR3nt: TGCGCCAGCAGCTTGGAAGCAGGGGGAGTCGAGCAGTACTTC
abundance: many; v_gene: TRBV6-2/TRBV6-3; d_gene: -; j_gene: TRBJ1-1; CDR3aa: CASSYGADEAFF; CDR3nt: TGTGCCAGCAGTTACGGGGCTGATGAAGCTTTCTTT
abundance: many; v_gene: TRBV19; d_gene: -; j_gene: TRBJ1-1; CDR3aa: CASSILNTEAFF; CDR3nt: TGTGCCAGTAGTATTTTGAACACTGAAGCTTTCTTT
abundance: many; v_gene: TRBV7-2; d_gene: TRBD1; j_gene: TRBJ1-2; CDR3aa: CASSFPDRGTGYTF; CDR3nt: TGTGCCAGCAGCTTTCCGGACAGGGGTACTGGCTACACCTTC
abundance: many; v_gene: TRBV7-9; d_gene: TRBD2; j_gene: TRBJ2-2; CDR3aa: CASSQGTSGKSGELFF; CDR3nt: TGTGCCAGCAGCCAAGGGACTAGCGGGAAGTCCGGGGAGCTGTTTTTT
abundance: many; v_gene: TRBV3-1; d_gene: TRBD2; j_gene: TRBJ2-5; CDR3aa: CASSPPAGGQETQYF; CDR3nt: TGTGCCAGCAGCCCCCCGGCGGGGGGGCAAGAGACCCAGTACTTC
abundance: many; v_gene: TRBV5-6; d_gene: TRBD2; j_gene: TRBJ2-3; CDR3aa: CASSSRGTSGYTQYF; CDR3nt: TGTGCCAGCAGCTCGCGCGGGACTAGCGGTTATACGCAGTATTTT
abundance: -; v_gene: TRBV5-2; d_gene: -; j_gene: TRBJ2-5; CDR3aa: CASNYDGRETQYF; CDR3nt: TGTGCCAGCAACTATGACGGGAGGGAGACCCAGTACTTC
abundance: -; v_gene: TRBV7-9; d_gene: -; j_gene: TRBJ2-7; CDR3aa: CASSPTRAYEQYF; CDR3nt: TGTGCCAGCAGCCCCACTAGGGCCTACGAGCAGTACTTC
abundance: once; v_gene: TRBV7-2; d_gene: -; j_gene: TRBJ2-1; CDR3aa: CASSFIGILNEQFF; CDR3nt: TGTGCCAGCAGCTTTATCGGGATCCTCAATGAGCAGTTCTTC
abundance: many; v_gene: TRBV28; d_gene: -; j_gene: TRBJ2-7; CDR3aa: CASSVVKAGGYEQYF; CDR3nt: TGTGCCAGCAGTGTCGTGAAGGCAGGAGGCTACGAGCAGTACTTC
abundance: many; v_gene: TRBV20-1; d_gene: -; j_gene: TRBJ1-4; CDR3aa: CSASRGPMEKLFF; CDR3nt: TGCAGTGCTAGTCGGGGGCCGATGGAAAAACTGTTTTTT
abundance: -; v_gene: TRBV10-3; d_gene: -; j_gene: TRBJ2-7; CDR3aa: CAISGSGTYEQYF; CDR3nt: TGTGCCATCAGTGGTAGCGGAACCTACGAGCAGTACTTC
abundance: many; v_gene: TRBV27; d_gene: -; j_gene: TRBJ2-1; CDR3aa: CASSLGPSSYNEQFF; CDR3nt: TGTGCCAGCAGTTTAGGGCCGAGCTCCTACAATGAGCAGTTCTTC
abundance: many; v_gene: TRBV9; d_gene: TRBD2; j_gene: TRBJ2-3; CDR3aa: CASSVNPTSGSSDTQYF; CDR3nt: TGTGCCAGCAGCGTCAACCCTACTAGCGGGAGCTCAGATACGCAGTATTTT
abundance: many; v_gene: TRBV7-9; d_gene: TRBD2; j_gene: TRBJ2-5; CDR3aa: CASRGSGSGETQYF; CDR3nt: TGTGCCAGCAGGGGGAGCGGGAGTGGCGAGACCCAGTACTTC
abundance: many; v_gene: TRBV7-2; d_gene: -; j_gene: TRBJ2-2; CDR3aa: CASSFPVRTTNTGELFF; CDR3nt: TGTGCCAGCAGCTTCCCCGTCCGGACGACTAACACCGGGGAGCTGTTTTTT
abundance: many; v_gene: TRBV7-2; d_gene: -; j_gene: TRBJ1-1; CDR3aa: CASSAGVQNTEAFF; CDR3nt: TGTGCCAGCAGCGCCGGGGTACAGAACACTGAAGCTTTCTTT
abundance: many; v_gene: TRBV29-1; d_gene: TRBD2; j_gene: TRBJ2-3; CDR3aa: CSVEDPRTSGGRTDTQYF; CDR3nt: TGCAGCGTTGAAGATCCAAGGACTAGCGGGGGACGCACAGATACGCAGTATTTT
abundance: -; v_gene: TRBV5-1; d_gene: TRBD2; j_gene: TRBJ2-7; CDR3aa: CASSPGLVYEQYF; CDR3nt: TGCGCCAGCAGCCCCGGACTAGTATACGAGCAGTACTTC
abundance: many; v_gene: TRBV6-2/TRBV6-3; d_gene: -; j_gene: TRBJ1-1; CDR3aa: CASSWIDTEAFF; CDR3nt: TGTGCCAGCAGTTGGATCGACACTGAAGCTTTCTTT
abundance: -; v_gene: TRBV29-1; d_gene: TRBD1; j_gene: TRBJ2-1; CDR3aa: CSVVRDRGWSFF; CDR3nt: TGCAGCGTCGTTAGGGACAGGGGGTGGTCGTTCTTC
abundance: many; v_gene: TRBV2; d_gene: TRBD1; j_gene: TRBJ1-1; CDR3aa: CASSLQGAGVNTEAFF; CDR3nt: TGTGCCAGCAGTTTACAGGGGGCAGGGGTGAACACTGAAGCTTTCTTT
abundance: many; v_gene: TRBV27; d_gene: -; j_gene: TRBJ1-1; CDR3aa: CASSFNRGALFLTATEAFF; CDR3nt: TGTGCCAGCAGTTTCAACCGTGGTGCGCTCTTTCTTACCGCCACTGAAGCTTTCTTT
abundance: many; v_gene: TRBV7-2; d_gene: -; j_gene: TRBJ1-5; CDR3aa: CASSLSGSQPQHF; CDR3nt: TGTGCCAGCAGCTTATCAGGGAGTCAGCCCCAGCATTTT
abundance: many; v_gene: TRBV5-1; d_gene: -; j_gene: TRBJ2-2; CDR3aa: CASSFETGELFF; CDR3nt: TGCGCCAGCAGCTTTGAGACCGGGGAGCTGTTTTTT
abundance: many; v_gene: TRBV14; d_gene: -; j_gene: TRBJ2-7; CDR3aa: CASSQEVMSFSYEQYF; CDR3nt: TGTGCCAGCAGCCAGGAAGTGATGTCTTTCTCCTACGAGCAGTACTTC
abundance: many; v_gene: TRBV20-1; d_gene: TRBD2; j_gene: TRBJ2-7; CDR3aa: CSARDFVSGRWEQYF; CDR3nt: TGCAGTGCTAGAGATTTCGTTAGCGGGAGGTGGGAGCAGTACTTC
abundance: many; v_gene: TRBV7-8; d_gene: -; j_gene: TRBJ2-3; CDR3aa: CASSLGDRTAPTDTQYF; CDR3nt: TGTGCCAGCAGCTTAGGGGACCGGACAGCACCCACAGATACGCAGTATTTT
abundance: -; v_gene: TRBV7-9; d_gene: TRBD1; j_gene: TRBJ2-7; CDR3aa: CASSARTGERYEQYF; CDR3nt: TGTGCCAGCAGCGCCCGGACAGGGGAGAGATACGAGCAGTACTTC
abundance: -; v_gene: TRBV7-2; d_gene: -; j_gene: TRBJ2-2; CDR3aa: CASSFTSNTGELFF; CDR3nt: TGTGCCAGCAGCTTTACATCGAACACCGGGGAGCTGTTTTTT
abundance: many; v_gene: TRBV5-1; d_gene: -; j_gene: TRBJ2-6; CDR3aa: CASSLGNSGANVLTF; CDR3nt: TGCGCCAGCAGCCTGGGGAACTCTGGGGCCAACGTCCTGACTTTC
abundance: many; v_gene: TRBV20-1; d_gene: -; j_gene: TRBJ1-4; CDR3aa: CSARDDGQGEKLFF; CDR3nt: TGCAGTGCTAGAGATGATGGGCAGGGGGAAAAACTGTTTTTT